The sequence of this T cell receptor beta chain was determined in a study of beta chain features in type 1 diabetes (dated by TCRdb to the late 2010s). Background for the entire study: Patients and healthy donors did not differ in mean age, gender distribution, total cell number or subset yield. A total of approximately 100 million sorted cells were examined across all samples, and the number of cells per subset was strongly correlated with RNA yield. The study compared the TCRB repertoires of sorted circulating CD4+ T cell subsets in recently diagnosed type 1 diabetes patients with those in matched healthy donors. Regulatory and stem cell-like memory subsets were isolated from only 8 patients and roughly eight healthy donors, whereas naive and central memory subsets came from all 30 or so donors.

The High Capacity cDNA Reverse Transcription Kit was used to reverse transcribe all of the isolated RNA, meaning that expressed TCRB transcripts were what got sequenced. Deep immunoSEQ sequencing was performed on naive, central memory and regulatory T cell samples, with an average of roughly 3.6 million total reads per sample. Sorted cells were lysed in RLT buffer, and RNA was extracted using DNase-treated RNeasy Micro or Mini kits according to cell number. Each cell subset was processed separately to prevent cross-contamination, with patient and healthy donor samples processed together. The immunoSEQ multiplex PCR was used to amplify TCRB sequences from cDNA, yielding 87-bp fragments that span the CDR3 region. Amplicons were sequenced on the Illumina HiSeq platform. Processing in the source paper ran as follows. PCR bias was computationally corrected using synthetic template baselines, reads within Hamming distance 2 were collapsed, and singletons that could not be merged were discarded. By aligning reads against IMGT, V, D and J genes, CDR3 length, and insertions or deletions at six rearrangement sites were assigned. Within each subset, clonotype counts were normalized to the number of sorted cells before true diversity and Gini coefficients were calculated with the tcR R package. Repertoire sharing was quantified using the overlap coefficient calculated on TCRB nucleotide sequences. The source is immuneACCESS, and TCRdb retained only in-frame sequences with V and J called. Part of the clones is not carried over; for the studies checked, unresolved V genes explain less than half of this, and the remainder is unexplained. The V and J calls and clone size were taken over from that table, and D and trimming were inferred from the DNA. For this sample the table gives about 220,000 clones, of which around 9.9% were detected only once. The ten largest clones capture about 1.2% of the sample.

From each donor, a single peripheral blood sample of approximately 0.11 L on average was drawn into heparinised tubes. Naive, central memory, regulatory and stem cell-like memory CD4+ T cells were sorted on a BD FACSAria II using a panel including CD45RO, CCR7, CD25, CD127, CD95 and CD27. All sorted populations exceeded 95% purity. PBMCs were isolated immediately by Lymphoprep density gradient centrifugation and stained directly without culture. Samples were stained and sorted in pairs, with one healthy donor and one patient per experiment, so that batch effects were minimized. This clone was picked up a small number of times. Its antigen remains unidentified. Base qualities are not at hand, and no much larger clone is one base apart. Study-wide findings and limitations: Because cDNA rather than genomic DNA was sequenced, highly expressing activated cells could have been over-represented, although no difference in activation and CD3 levels was found between groups. Only small numbers of individuals were included in the HLA sub-analyses, which left unresolved whether HLA type had any influence on TCRB rearrangement. PCR may preferentially amplify shorter templates, but because patient and control samples were amplified and corrected together, any resulting skew would affect both groups equally. A moderate but significant shortening of TCRB CDR3 length was observed in type 1 diabetes patients in all four CD4+ subsets. At VDJ recombination sites, type 1 diabetes patients had fewer insertions and more deleted nucleotides, which implies abnormalities in thymic rearrangement. The naive, central memory and regulatory TCRB repertoires appeared to resemble one another more closely among patients than among healthy donors.

Looking up the germline V gene yields CDR1 SGHVS and CDR2 FNYEAQ. The V end loses 5 bases and the J end loses 4 bases, and a stretch of 18 bases separates them. The cysteine opens and the phenylalanine closes a CDR3 of 16 amino acids. Only the CDR3 DNA stays, 48 bases, in frame from base 1. This clonotype was sampled from a man younger than 35 in good health. The sequencing input was central memory CD4+ T cells from blood. This chain joins TRBV7-6 to TRBJ2-1; TRBD2 is a weak D gene call, 6 bases matching. The nucleotides read TGTGCCAGCAGCCTACGGGGTTTTGGGGGGTACAATGAGCAGTTCTTC. It specifies CASSLRGFGGYNEQFF.